The text below deals with one TCR beta chain. Its matching antigen is unknown. In terms of origin and age, donors were healthy Caucasian individuals from Russia aged 6 to 90. V was pared by 0 bases and J by 5 bases, with 6 bases of the junction left unmatched. The CDR3 loop spans 16 amino acids. Germline CDR1 reads LGHDT; CDR2 reads YNNKEL (reference sequence). Using a J-beta primer mix together with a sample-barcoded 5' primer, a second PCR was run for roughly 6 to 11 cycles. Each CDR3 protein is one row after TCRdb ran MiXCR on the 5' RACE reads. The profile shows 1.4 million to 1.5 million distinct CDR3 sequences, 40% to 50% of them singletons. This specimen belongs to a study of blood T cells in healthy people across ages. Broader study findings: Aged donors had fewer naive CD4+ cells and lower diversity than long-lived donors. Estimates drawn from one million T cells were deemed to understate diversity.

The chain uses TRBV3-1 and TRBJ2-2, with 7 bases aligning to TRBD2. The sample was blood. The receptor's source is a young woman in good health. CDR3 residues: CASSQEGAGRTGELFF. CDR3 DNA: TGTGCCAGCAGCCAAGAAGGAGCGGGGAGGACCGGGGAGCTGTTTTTT.